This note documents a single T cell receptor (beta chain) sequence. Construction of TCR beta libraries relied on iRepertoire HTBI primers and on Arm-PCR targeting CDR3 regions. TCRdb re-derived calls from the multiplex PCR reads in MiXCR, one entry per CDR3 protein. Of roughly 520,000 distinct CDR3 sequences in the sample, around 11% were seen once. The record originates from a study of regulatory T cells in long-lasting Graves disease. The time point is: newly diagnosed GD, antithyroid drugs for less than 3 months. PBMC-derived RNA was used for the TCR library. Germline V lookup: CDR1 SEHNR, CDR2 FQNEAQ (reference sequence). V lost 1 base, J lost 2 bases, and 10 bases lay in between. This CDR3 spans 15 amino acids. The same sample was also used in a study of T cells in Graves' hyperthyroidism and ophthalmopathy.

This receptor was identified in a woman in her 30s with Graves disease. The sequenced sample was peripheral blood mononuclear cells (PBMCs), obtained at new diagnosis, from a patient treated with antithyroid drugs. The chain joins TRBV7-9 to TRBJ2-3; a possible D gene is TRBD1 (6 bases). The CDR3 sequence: CASSLVRGPTDTQYF. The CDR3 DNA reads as TGTGCCAGCAGCTTAGTCAGGGGCCCCACAGATACGCAGTATTTT.